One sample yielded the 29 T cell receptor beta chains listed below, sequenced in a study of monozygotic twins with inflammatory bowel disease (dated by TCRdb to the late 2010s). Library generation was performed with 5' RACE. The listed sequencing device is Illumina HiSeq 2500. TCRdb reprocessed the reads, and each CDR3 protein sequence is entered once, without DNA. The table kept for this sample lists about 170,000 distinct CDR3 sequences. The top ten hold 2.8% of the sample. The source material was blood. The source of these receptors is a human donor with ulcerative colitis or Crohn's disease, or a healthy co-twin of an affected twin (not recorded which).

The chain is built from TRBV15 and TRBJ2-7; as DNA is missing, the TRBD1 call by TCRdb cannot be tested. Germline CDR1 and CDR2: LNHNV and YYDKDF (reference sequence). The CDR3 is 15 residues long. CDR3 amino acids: CATSRDLPPYEEQYF.

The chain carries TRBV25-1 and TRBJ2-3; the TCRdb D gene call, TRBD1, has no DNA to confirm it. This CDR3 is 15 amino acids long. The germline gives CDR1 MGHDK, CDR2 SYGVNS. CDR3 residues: CASSTPGQITDTQYF.

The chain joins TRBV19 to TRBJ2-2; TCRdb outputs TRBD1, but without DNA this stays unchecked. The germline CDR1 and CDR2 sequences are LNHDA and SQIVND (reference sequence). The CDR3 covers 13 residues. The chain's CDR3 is CASIQGYTGELFF.

The CDR3 sequence is CAISEPRISGNTIYF. The chain uses TRBV10-3 and TRBJ1-3. In germline, CDR1 is ENHRY, CDR2 SYGVKD. The CDR3 totals 15 residues.

CDR3 in amino acids: CASSLKGGMDGNTIYF. The chain employs TRBV7-2 and TRBJ1-3. Germline CDR1 and CDR2: SGHTA and FQGNSA. This CDR3 is built from 16 residues.

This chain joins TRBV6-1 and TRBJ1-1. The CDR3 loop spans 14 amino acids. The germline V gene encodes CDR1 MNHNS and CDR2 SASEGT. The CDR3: CASSEAAANTEAFF.

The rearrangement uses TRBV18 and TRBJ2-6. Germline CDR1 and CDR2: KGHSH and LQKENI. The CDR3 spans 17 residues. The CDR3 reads CASSHGLGSSGANVLTF.

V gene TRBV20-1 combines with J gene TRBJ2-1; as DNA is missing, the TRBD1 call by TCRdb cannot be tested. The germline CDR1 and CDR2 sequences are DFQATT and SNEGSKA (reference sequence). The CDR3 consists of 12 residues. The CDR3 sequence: CSASAGVREQFF.

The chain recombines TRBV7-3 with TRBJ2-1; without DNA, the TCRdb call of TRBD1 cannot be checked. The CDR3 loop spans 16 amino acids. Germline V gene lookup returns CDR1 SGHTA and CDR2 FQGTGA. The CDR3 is CASSLTFGQGGGEQFF. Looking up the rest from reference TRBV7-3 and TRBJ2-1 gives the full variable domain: GAGVSQTPSNKVTEKGKYVELRCDPISGHTALYWYRQSLGQGPEFLIYFQGTGAADDSGLPNDRFFAVRPEGSVSTLKIQRTERGDSAVYLCASSLTFGQGGGEQFFGPGTRLTVL.

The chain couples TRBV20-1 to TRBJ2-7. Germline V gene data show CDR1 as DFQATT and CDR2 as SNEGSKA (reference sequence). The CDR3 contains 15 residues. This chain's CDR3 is CSARDSKGGNYEQYF.

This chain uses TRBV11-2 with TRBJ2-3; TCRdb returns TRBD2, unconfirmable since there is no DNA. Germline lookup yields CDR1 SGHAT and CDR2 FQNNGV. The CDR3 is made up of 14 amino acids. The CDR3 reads CASSWAPSTDTQYF.

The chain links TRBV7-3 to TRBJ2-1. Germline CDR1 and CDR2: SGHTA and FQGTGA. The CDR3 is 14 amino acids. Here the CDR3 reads CASSQQTYGSEQFF.

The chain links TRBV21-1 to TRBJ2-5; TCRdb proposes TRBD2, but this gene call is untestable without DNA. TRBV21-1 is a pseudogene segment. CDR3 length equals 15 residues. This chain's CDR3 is CASSSGTSGRETQYF.

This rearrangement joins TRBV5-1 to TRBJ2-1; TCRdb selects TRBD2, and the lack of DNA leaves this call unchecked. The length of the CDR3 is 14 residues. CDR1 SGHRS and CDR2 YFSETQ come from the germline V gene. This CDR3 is CASSLAGAYNEQFF. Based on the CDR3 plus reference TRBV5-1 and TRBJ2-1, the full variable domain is KAGVTQTPRYLIKTRGQQVTLSCSPISGHRSVSWYQQTPGQGLQFLFEYFSETQRNKGNFPGRFSGRQFSNSRSEMNVSTLELGDSALYLCASSLAGAYNEQFFGPGTRLTVL.

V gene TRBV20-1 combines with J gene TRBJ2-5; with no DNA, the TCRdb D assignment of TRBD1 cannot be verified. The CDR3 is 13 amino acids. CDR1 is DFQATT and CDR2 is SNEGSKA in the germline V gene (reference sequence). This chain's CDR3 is CSARRGGGETQYF.

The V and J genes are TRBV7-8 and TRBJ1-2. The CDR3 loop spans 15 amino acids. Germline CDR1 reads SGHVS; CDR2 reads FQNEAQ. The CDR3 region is CASSLSSGIHYGYTF.

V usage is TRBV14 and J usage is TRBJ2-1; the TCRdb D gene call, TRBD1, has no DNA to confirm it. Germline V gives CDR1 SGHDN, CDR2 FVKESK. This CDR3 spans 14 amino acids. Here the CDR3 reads CASSQEWAYNEQFF.

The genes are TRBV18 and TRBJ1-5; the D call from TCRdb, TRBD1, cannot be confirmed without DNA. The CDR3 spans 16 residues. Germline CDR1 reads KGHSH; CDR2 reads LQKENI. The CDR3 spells CASSPARQGNTQPQHF.

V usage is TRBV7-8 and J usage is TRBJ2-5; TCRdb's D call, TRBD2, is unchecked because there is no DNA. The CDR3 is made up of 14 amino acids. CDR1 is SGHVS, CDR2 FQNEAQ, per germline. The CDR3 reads CASSRGLAKETQYF.

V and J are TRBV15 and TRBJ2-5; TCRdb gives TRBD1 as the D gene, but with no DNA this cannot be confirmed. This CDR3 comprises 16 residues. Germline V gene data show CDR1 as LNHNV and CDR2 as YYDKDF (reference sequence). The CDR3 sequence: CATSRDSGVGEETQYF.

The CDR3 sequence: CASSSVRNTEAFF. The chain joins TRBV7-9 to TRBJ1-1. The CDR3 loop spans 13 amino acids. Germline lookup yields CDR1 SEHNR and CDR2 FQNEAQ (reference sequence).

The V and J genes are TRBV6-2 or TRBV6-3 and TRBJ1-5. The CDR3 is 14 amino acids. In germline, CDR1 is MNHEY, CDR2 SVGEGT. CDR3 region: CASSYEGNNQPQHF.

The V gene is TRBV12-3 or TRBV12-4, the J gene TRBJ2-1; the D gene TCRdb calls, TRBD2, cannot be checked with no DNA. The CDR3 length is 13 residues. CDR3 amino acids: CASQANEGLAEFF.

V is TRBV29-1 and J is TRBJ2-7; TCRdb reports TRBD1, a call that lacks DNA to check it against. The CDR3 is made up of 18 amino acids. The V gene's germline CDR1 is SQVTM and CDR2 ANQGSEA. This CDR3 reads CSVEGPLGAGQRSYEQYF.

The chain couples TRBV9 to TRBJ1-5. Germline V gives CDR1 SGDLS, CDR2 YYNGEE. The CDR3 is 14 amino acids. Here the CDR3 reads CASSRGVSNQPQHF.

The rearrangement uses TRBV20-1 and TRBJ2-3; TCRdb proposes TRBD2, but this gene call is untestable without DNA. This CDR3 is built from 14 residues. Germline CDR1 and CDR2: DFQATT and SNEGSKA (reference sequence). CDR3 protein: CSASSAGGPYTQYF.

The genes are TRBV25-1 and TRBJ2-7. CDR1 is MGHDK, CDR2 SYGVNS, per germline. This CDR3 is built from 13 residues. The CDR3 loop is CASSEYGTDEQYF.

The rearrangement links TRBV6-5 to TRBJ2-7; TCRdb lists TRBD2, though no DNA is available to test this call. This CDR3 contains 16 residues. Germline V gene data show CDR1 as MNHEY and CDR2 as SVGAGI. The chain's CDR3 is CASSSPTSGRAYEQYF.

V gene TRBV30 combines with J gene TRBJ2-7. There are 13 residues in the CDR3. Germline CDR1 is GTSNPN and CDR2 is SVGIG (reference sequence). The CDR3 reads CAWSVRLGYEQYF.